The clone carrying this T cell receptor (beta chain) was seen repeatedly, ten times or more. Amplification of TCR beta CDR3 regions was performed using RNA transcripts as template. With the HTBI primer set, the TCR CDR3 went through a first round of RT-PCR. One entry per CDR3 protein results from TCRdb running MiXCR on the multiplex PCR reads. The repertoire consists of roughly 290,000 distinct CDR3 sequences, with over 15% occurring once and the leading ten covering just over 55%. The V gene end was trimmed by 3 bases and the J gene end by 2 bases; junction bases not matched to a gene: 1. The CDR3 has 13 residues. Germline V lookup: CDR1 KGHSH, CDR2 LQKENI. This specimen comes from a study of T cells in Graves' hyperthyroidism and ophthalmopathy.

This chain joins TRBV18 and TRBJ2-7; 7 nucleotides align to TRBD1. The sample was blood. This receptor was obtained from a woman aged 55 to 70 with Graves' ophthalmopathy. CDR3 residues: CASSPQGAYEQYF. Written as DNA, the CDR3 is TGTGCCAGCTCACCCCAGGGGGCCTACGAGCAGTACTTC.